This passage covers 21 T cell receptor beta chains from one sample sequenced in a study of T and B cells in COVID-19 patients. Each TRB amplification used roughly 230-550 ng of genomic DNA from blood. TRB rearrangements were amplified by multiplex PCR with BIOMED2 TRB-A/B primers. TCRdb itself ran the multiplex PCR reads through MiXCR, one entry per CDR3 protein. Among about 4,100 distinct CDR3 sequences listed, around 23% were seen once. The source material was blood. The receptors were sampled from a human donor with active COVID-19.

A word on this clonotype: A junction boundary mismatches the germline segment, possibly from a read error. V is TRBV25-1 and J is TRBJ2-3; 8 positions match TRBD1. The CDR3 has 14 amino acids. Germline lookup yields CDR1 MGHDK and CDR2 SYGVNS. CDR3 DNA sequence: TGTGCCAGCAGTGTCACAGGGGGAGCAGATACGCAGAATTTT. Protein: CASSVTGGADTQNF.

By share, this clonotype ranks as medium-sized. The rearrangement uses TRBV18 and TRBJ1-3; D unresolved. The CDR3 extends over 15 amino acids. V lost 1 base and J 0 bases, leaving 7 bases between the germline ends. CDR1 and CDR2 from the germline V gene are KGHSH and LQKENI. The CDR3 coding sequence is TGTGCCAGCTCACCACAGGCAGACTCTGGAAACACCATATATTTT. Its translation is CASSPQADSGNTIYF.

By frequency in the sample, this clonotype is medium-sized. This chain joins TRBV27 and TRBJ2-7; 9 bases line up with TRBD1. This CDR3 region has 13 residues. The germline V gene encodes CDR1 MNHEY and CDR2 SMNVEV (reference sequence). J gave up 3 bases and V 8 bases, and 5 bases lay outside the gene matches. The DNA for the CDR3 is TGTGCCAGCCGGACAGGGGATGGCTACGAGCAGTACTTC. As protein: CASRTGDGYEQYF.

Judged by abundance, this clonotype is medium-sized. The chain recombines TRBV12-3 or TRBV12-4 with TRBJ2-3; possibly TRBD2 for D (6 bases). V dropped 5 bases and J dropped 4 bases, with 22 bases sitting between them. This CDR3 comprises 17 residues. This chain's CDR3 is CASSLLGPGVGPDTQYF. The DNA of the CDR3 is TGTGCCAGCAGTCTGCTCGGTCCGGGAGTAGGACCAGATACGCAGTATTTT.

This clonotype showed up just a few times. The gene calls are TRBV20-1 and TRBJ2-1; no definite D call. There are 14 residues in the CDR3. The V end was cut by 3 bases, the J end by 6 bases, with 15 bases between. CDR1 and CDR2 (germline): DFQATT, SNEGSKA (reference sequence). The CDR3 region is CSASPPIGVNEQFF. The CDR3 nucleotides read TGCAGTGCTAGTCCCCCGATTGGGGTCAATGAGCAGTTCTTC.

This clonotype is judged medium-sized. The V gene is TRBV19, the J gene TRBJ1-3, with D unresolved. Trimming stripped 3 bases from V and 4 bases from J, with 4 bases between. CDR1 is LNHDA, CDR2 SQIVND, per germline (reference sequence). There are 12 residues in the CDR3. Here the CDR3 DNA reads TGTGCCAGTAGTATGGCGGGAAACACCATATATTTT. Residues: CASSMAGNTIYF. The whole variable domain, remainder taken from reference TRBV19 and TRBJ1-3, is DGGITQSPKYLFRKEGQNVTLSCEQNLNHDAMYWYRQDPGQGLRLIYYSQIVNDFQKGDIAEGYSVSREKKESFPLTVTSAQKNPTAFYLCASSMAGNTIYFGEGSWLTVV.

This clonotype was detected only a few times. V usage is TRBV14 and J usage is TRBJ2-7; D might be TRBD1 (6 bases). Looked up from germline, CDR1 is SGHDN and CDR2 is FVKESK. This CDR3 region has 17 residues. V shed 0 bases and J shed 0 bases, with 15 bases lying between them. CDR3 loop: CASSQEGAVVSSYEQYF. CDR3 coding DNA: TGTGCCAGCAGCCAAGAGGGGGCCGTGGTAAGCTCCTACGAGCAGTACTTC.

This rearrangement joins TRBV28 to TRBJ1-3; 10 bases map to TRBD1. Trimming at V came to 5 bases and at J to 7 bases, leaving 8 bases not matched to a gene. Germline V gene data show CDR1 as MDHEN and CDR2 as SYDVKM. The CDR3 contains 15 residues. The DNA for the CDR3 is TGTGCCAGCAGTCCCCACCCGGACAGGGGGAACACCATATATTTT. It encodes CASSPHPDRGNTIYF.

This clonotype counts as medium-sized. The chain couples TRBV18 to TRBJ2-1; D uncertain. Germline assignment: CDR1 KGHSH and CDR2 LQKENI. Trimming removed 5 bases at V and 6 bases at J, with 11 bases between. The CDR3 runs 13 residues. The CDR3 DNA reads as TGTGCCAGCTCAACGTCCTGGCCCAATGAGCAGTTCTTC. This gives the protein CASSTSWPNEQFF. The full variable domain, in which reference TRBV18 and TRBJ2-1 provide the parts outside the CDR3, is NAGVMQNPRHLVRRRGQEARLRCSPMKGHSHVYWYRQLPEEGLKFMVYLQKENIIDESGMPKERFSAEFPKEGPSILRIQQVVRGDSAAYFCASSTSWPNEQFFGPGTRLTVL.

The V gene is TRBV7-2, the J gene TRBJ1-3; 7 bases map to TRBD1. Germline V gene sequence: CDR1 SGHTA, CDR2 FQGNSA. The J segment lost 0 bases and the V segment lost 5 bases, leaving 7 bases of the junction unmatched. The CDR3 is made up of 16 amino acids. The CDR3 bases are TGTGCCAGCAGCCAACGACAGGGATTCTCTGGAAACACCATATATTTT. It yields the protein CASSQRQGFSGNTIYF.

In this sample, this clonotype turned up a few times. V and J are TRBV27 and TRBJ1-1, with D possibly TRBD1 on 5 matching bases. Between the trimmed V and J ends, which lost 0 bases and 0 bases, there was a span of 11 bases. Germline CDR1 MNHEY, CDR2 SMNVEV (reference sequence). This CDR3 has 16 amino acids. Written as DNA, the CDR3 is TGTGCCAGCAGTTTATCTTACGCGGGACTGAACACTGAAGCTTTCTTT. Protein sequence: CASSLSYAGLNTEAFF.

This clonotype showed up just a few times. This chain's CDR3 is CASSLRTGKDGELFF. The CDR3, as DNA: TGTGCCAGCAGCTTACGAACAGGGAAGGACGGGGAGCTGTTTTTT. The chain is built from TRBV7-2 and TRBJ2-2; D perhaps matches TRBD1 (6 bases). The CDR3 covers 15 residues. Deletions cut 2 bases from V and 7 bases from J, with 14 bases between. The germline CDR1 and CDR2 sequences are SGHTA and FQGNSA.

In DNA form, the CDR3 reads TGCGCCAGCAGCCAAGATCTAACAGGCTCCTACAATGAGCAGTTCTTC. This gives the protein CASSQDLTGSYNEQFF. V gene TRBV4-3 combines with J gene TRBJ2-1; D might be TRBD1 (5 bases). Trimming shortened V by 0 bases and J by 0 bases, and 9 bases separated the two germline ends. The V gene's germline CDR1 is LGHNA and CDR2 YSLEER. This CDR3 region has 16 residues.

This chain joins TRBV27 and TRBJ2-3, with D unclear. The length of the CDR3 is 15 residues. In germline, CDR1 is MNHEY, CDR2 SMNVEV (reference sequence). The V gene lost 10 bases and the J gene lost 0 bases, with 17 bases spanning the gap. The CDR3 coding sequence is TGTGCCACCGTCCTTACAGAGATTAGCACAGATACGCAGTATTTT. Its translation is CATVLTEISTDTQYF.

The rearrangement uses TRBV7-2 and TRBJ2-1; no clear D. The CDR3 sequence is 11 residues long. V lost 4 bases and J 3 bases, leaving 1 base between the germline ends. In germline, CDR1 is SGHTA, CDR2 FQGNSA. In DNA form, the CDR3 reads TGTGCCAGCAGCTACTACAATGAGCAGTTCTTC. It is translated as CASSYYNEQFF.

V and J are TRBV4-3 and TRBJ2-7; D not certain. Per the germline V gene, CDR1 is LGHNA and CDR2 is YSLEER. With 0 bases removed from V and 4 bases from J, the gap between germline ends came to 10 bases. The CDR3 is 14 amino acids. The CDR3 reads CASSQELSLYEQYF. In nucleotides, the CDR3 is TGCGCCAGCAGCCAAGAATTGTCTTTATACGAGCAGTACTTC.

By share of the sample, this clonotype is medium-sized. In DNA form, the CDR3 reads TGTGCCAGTAGTCCTATAGCTATGGATAAGGAGACCCAGTACTTC. Protein sequence: CASSPIAMDKETQYF. The J gene is TRBJ2-5, the V gene TRBV19; the D is unclear. Germline CDR1 and CDR2: LNHDA and SQIVND (reference sequence). The CDR3 runs to 15 residues. Trimming shortened V by 5 bases and J by 5 bases, and 18 bases separated the two germline ends. The complete variable domain, with remaining parts taken from reference TRBV19 and TRBJ2-5, reads DGGITQSPKYLFRKEGQNVTLSCEQNLNHDAMYWYRQDPGQGLRLIYYSQIVNDFQKGDIAEGYSVSREKKESFPLTVTSAQKNPTAFYLCASSPIAMDKETQYFGPGTRLLVL.

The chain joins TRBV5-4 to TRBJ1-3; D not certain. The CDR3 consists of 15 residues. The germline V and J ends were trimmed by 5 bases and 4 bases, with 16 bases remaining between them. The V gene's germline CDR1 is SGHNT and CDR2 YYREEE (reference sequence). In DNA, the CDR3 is TGTGCCAGCAGTGCTCGTCCAGCTGTAGGAAACACCATATATTTT. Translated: CASSARPAVGNTIYF.

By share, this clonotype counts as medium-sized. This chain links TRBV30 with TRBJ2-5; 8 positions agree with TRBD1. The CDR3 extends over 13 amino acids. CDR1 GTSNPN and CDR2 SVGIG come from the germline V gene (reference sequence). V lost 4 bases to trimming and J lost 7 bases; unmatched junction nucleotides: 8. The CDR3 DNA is TGTGCCTGGACCGGGACAGGCCTTAGGACCCAGTACTTC. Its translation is CAWTGTGLRTQYF.

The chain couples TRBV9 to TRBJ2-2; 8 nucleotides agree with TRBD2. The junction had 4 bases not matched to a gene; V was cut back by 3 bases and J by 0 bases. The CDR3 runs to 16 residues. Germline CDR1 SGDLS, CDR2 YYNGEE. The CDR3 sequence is CASSAGGLANTGELFF. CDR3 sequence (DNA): TGTGCCAGCAGCGCCGGGGGACTAGCGAACACCGGGGAGCTGTTTTTT. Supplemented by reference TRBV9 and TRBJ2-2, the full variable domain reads DSGVTQTPKHLITATGQRVTLRCSPRSGDLSVYWYQQSLDQGLQFLIQYYNGEERAKGNILERFSAQQFPDLHSELNLSSLELGDSALYFCASSAGGLANTGELFFGEGSRLTVL.

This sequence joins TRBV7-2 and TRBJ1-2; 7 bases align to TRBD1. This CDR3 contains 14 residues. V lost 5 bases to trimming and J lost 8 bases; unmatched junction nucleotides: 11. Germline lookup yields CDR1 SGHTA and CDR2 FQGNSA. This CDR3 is CASSARQGSYGYTF. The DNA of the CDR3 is TGTGCCAGCAGCGCCCGACAGGGAAGCTACGGCTACACCTTC.